The clone carrying this T cell receptor beta chain was counted a few times. Its antigen remains unidentified. PCR was performed using 60 Vbeta and 13 Jbeta primers. Method: immunoSEQ multiplex PCR; TCRdb's copy keeps in-frame clones and lacks some. Among 100,000 to 120,000 clones listed, roughly 13% were seen once. The CDR3 runs to 13 residues. Germline V gene sequence: CDR1 SGHTA, CDR2 FQGNSA. V gave up 2 bases and J gave up 5 bases, with 9 bases separating them. This sample was included in a study of cytomegalovirus exposure and HLA in healthy donors. Background on the study: Drawn from HLA-typed donors, tens of millions of unique TCRs were held in an early data release.

Whole-study results and caveats: CMV serostatus was the only recorded immune exposure for donors. In a later analysis, a genetic analysis reported fewer productive-TCR N-insertions in an Asian-associated ancestry cluster than the cohort average. Three chains linked to CMV were shown in vitro to be specific for CMV antigens.

Sequenced sample: PBMCs. V and J are TRBV7-2 and TRBJ2-5; a possible D gene is TRBD1 (5 bases). This receptor was obtained from a man between 40 and 49 years old in good health and CMV-seropositive. The CDR3 here is CASSLPRAETQYF. The CDR3 DNA is TGTGCCAGCAGCTTACCCAGGGCTGAGACCCAGTACTTC.